The next 32 T cell receptor beta chains were all read from a single sample in a study of cytomegalovirus exposure and HLA in healthy donors. With 60 Vbeta and 13 Jbeta primers, the PCR was carried out. The table came from immunoSEQ multiplex PCR; TCRdb's copy has only in-frame clones and leaves some out. Counted here are 95,000 to 110,000 clones, roughly 70% occurring once; the ten biggest clones make up approximately 14%. The sample consisted of PBMCs. The source is a woman aged 40 to 50 in good health and CMV-seropositive.

This clone was picked up one time. V gene TRBV6-1 combines with J gene TRBJ2-7, with 10 bases aligning to TRBD2. There are 13 residues in the CDR3. CDR1 MNHNS and CDR2 SASEGT come from the germline V gene. V dropped 7 bases and J dropped 4; count of bases not matched to a gene: 4. This CDR3 reads CASTGLAEYEQYF. The CDR3 DNA follows: TGTGCCAGCACCGGACTAGCGGAGTACGAGCAGTACTTC.

The V call is TRBV4-1, the J call TRBJ2-1; 9 bases are a match to TRBD2. The CDR3 extends over 18 amino acids. With 1 base clipped from V and 4 bases from J, the junction kept 11 bases outside the gene matches. The germline V gene has CDR1 MGHRA and CDR2 YSYEKL. For the CDR3, the DNA is TGCGCCAGCAGCCAAGTTGATTTGGGTCTAGCGGGGTACAATGAGCAGTTCTTC. It yields the protein CASSQVDLGLAGYNEQFF.

The chain is built from TRBV6-5 and TRBJ2-5; 7 bases are shared with TRBD2. The ends lost 6 bases at V and 0 bases at J; junction bases unmatched: 1. The CDR3 consists of 13 residues. Germline CDR1 MNHEY, CDR2 SVGAGI. The CDR3 DNA is TGTGCCAGCAGGAGCGGGGACCAAGAGACCCAGTACTTC. Amino acids: CASRSGDQETQYF.

This chain links TRBV19 with TRBJ1-5; possible D gene TRBD1, 6 bases. Trimming took 7 bases from V and 7 from J, leaving 14 bases between them. Per germline, CDR1 LNHDA and CDR2 SQIVND (reference sequence). The CDR3 length is 13 residues. CDR3 region: CASTAGVRQPQHF. DNA for the CDR3: TGTGCCAGTACCGCAGGGGTGCGGCAGCCCCAGCATTTT.

The rearrangement joins TRBV9 to TRBJ1-1; no firm D call. Trimming took 4 bases from V and 5 from J, leaving 15 bases between them. This CDR3 is 14 amino acids long. Germline lookup yields CDR1 SGDLS and CDR2 YYNGEE. Here the CDR3 reads CASSPQLGGTEAFF. The DNA for the CDR3 is TGTGCCAGCAGCCCCCAGTTGGGAGGGACTGAAGCTTTCTTT.

This clone occurred once. The chain combines TRBV7-2 with TRBJ2-5; no reliable D call. CDR1 SGHTA and CDR2 FQGNSA come from the germline V gene. V gave up 5 bases and J gave up 5 bases, with 9 bases separating them. The CDR3 consists of 12 residues. The CDR3 DNA sequence: TGTGCCAGCAGCCCTCTTCTCGAGACCCAGTACTTC. The encoded protein is CASSPLLETQYF.

There are a few counts of this clone. The chain employs TRBV18 and TRBJ1-4, with TRBD1 as a possible D gene (6 bases). CDR3 length equals 17 residues. Trimming pared 2 bases from V and 7 bases from J, leaving 20 bases between. Germline V gene data show CDR1 as KGHSH and CDR2 as LQKENI. CDR3 amino acids: CASSPATLQGWTEKLFF. DNA of the CDR3: TGTGCCAGCTCACCAGCTACCCTACAGGGTTGGACTGAAAAACTGTTTTTT.

The chain combines TRBV10-2 with TRBJ2-7; TRBD2 matches 8 bases. Looked up from germline, CDR1 is WSHSY and CDR2 is SAAADI. The CDR3 contains 12 residues. The junction had 2 bases not matched to a gene; V was cut back by 4 bases and J by 6 bases. CDR3 loop: CASSGLAGEQYF. The CDR3 nucleotides read TGCGCCAGCAGTGGCCTAGCGGGCGAGCAGTACTTC.

The gene calls are TRBV4-3 and TRBJ1-3, with 8 bases matching TRBD1. The CDR3 consists of 15 residues. Germline CDR1 reads LGHNA; CDR2 reads YSLEER. V shed 0 bases, J shed 8 bases, and the junction held 6 bases outside the gene matches. CDR3 sequence reads: CASSQEFARGHTIYF. CDR3 DNA sequence: TGCGCCAGCAGCCAAGAATTTGCCAGGGGGCACACCATATATTTT.

CDR3 coding DNA: TGTGCCAGCAGTGAACAGGGGCCCGGGGAGCTGTTTTTT. This sequence encodes CASSEQGPGELFF. This chain uses TRBV6-1 with TRBJ2-2, with a tentative D call TRBD1 (6 bases). Germline V gives CDR1 MNHNS, CDR2 SASEGT. The CDR3 sequence is 13 residues long. The germline V and J ends were trimmed by 2 bases and 6 bases, with 7 bases remaining between them.

This clone appeared a single time. At one of its ends the junction is not consistent with the germline gene, which may arise from a read error. This rearrangement joins TRBV4-2 to TRBJ1-4; TRBD1 matches at 7 bases. The CDR3 length is 15 residues. The V gene's germline CDR1 is LGHNA and CDR2 YNFKEQ. The CDR3 nucleotides are TGTGCCAGCAGACAAGGGGGCGGTCAAAATGAAAAACTGTTTTTT. Translated, it gives CASRQGGGQNEKLFF.

The CDR3 DNA is TGTGCCAGCAGTAGGACAGGCGCTTCCTACGAGCAGTACTTC. As protein: CASSRTGASYEQYF. The chain recombines TRBV6-1 with TRBJ2-7; 7 bases map to TRBD1. After removal of 5 bases from V and 1 base from J, the junction contained 5 bases not matched to a gene. The CDR3 runs 14 residues. Germline V CDR1 and CDR2: MNHNS, SASEGT.

V is TRBV7-9 and J is TRBJ2-7; D possibly corresponds to TRBD1 (6 bases). Trimming removed 1 base at V and 3 bases at J, with 13 bases between. The CDR3 covers 15 residues. The V gene's germline CDR1 is SEHNR and CDR2 FQNEAQ (reference sequence). The chain's CDR3 is CASSLGSTGSYEQYF. The CDR3 DNA follows: TGTGCCAGCAGCTTAGGCTCGACAGGCAGCTACGAGCAGTACTTC.

V is TRBV4-1 and J is TRBJ2-1; 8 bases align to TRBD1. Germline CDR1 MGHRA, CDR2 YSYEKL. There are 13 residues in the CDR3. V lost 4 bases and J lost 9; bases outside the gene matches: 5. The CDR3 here is CASSRGQGREQFF. As DNA, the CDR3 is TGCGCCAGCAGCCGCGGACAGGGCCGTGAGCAGTTCTTC.

In this sample, this clone turned up a few times. This chain joins TRBV11-2 and TRBJ2-1; 9 positions agree with TRBD2. This CDR3 comprises 16 residues. Germline assignment: CDR1 SGHAT and CDR2 FQNNGV. Trimming took 5 bases from V and 3 from J; bases not matched to a gene: 8. DNA of the CDR3: TGTGCCAGCAGCCGAATTAGCGGGGGCCGCTACAATGAGCAGTTCTTC. As protein: CASSRISGGRYNEQFF.

The rearrangement joins TRBV6-1 to TRBJ1-1, with 10 bases matching TRBD1. Germline CDR1 MNHNS, CDR2 SASEGT. The CDR3 runs to 14 residues. With 6 bases clipped from V and 4 bases from J, the junction kept 5 bases outside the gene matches. The CDR3 nucleotides read TGTGCCAGCAGAAGGGACAGGGGCGGCACTGAAGCTTTCTTT. It codes for CASRRDRGGTEAFF.

This chain connects TRBV6-5 to TRBJ1-1; the match to TRBD1 covers 7 bases. Germline CDR1 reads MNHEY; CDR2 reads SVGAGI. The CDR3 contains 13 residues. Trimming removed 2 bases from V and 8 bases from J; junction bases left unmatched: 5. The CDR3 reads CASSYARQGEAFF. As DNA, the CDR3 is TGTGCCAGCAGTTACGCGAGACAGGGCGAAGCTTTCTTT.

The chain is built from TRBV5-1 and TRBJ2-1; 12 nucleotides agree with TRBD2. Trimming cost V 3 bases and J 6 bases; bases outside gene matches: 7. The CDR3 extends over 16 amino acids. CDR1 is SGHRS, CDR2 YFSETQ, per germline. For the CDR3, the DNA is TGCGCCAGCAGCTACTCGACTAGCGGGGGTGGCAATGAGCAGTTCTTC. It encodes CASSYSTSGGGNEQFF.

This clone has only a few counts. The V and J genes are TRBV5-4 and TRBJ2-7; D remains ambiguous. The CDR3 extends over 14 amino acids. V gave up 2 bases and J gave up 0 bases, with 9 bases separating them. Germline lookup yields CDR1 SGHNT and CDR2 YYREEE (reference sequence). The CDR3: CASSFDWSSYEQYF. CDR3 DNA sequence: TGTGCCAGCAGCTTCGACTGGAGCTCCTACGAGCAGTACTTC.

This chain uses TRBV29-1 with TRBJ2-1; 8 bases align to TRBD1. V shed 2 bases, J shed 3 bases, and the junction held 3 bases outside the gene matches. Germline-derived CDR1 and CDR2 are SQVTM and ANQGSEA. The CDR3 consists of 14 residues. The CDR3 sequence is CSVEPGQGYNEQFF. The CDR3 DNA reads TGCAGCGTTGAACCCGGACAGGGCTACAATGAGCAGTTCTTC.

This clone was detected a few times. The chain couples TRBV2 to TRBJ1-5; 8 positions agree with TRBD1. CDR3 length: 15 amino acids. Germline values: CDR1 SNHLY, CDR2 FYNNEI. V dropped 6 bases and J dropped 7; count of bases not matched to a gene: 11. In nucleotides, the CDR3 is TGTGCCAGCAGCCCAGACAGGGGCGGAGGGCAGCCCCAGCATTTT. Residues: CASSPDRGGGQPQHF.

The chain links TRBV9 to TRBJ2-5; D may be TRBD1 (6 bases). This CDR3 region has 14 residues. Germline CDR1 and CDR2: SGDLS and YYNGEE. The V and J ends lost 3 bases and 5 bases respectively, with 14 bases between them. Written as DNA, the CDR3 is TGTGCCAGCAGCGGGACAGCGCGAGGGGAGACCCAGTACTTC. It translates to CASSGTARGETQYF.

The chain carries TRBV5-4 and TRBJ1-1, with no clear D. This CDR3 spans 14 amino acids. The germline V gene encodes CDR1 SGHNT and CDR2 YYREEE (reference sequence). The V and J ends lost 4 bases and 6 bases respectively, with 16 bases between them. CDR3 protein: CASSPLSGRPEAFF. In DNA, the CDR3 is TGTGCCAGCAGCCCCCTCTCGGGTAGACCTGAAGCTTTCTTT. Together with reference TRBV5-4 and TRBJ1-1, the CDR3 gives the full variable domain: ETGVTQSPTHLIKTRGQQVTLRCSSQSGHNTVSWYQQALGQGPQFIFQYYREEENGRGNFPPRFSGLQFPNYSSELNVNALELDDSALYLCASSPLSGRPEAFFGQGTRLTVV.

V gene TRBV10-1 combines with J gene TRBJ1-1; TRBD1 aligns across 9 bases. The CDR3 totals 13 residues. CDR1 is WNHNN and CDR2 is SYGVQD in the germline V gene (reference sequence). V lost 6 bases and J lost 1; bases outside the gene matches: 0. The chain's CDR3 is CASRGQGNTEAFF. CDR3 coding DNA: TGCGCCAGCAGGGGACAGGGGAACACTGAAGCTTTCTTT.

This chain links TRBV30 with TRBJ1-3; D is undetermined. Germline CDR1 reads GTSNPN; CDR2 reads SVGIG (reference sequence). The ends were cut back, 4 bases at V and 0 bases at J, with 4 bases in the middle. This CDR3 comprises 12 residues. The CDR3 sequence: CAWIRSGNTIYF. CDR3 sequence (DNA): TGTGCCTGGATCCGCTCTGGAAACACCATATATTTT.

The rearrangement joins TRBV5-6 to TRBJ2-7, with 10 bases aligning to TRBD2. The CDR3 length is 15 residues. CDR1 is SGHDT and CDR2 is YYEEEE in the germline V gene. Unmatched junction bases numbered 10, after V lost 4 bases and J lost 6 bases. The CDR3 DNA reads TGTGCCAGCAGCCCGTACCCACTAGCGGGGAGCGAGCAGTACTTC. This translates into CASSPYPLAGSEQYF.

This clone appeared a few times. V usage is TRBV30 and J usage is TRBJ1-2; D is perhaps TRBD1 (5 bases). The CDR3 totals 14 residues. V was clipped by 1 base and J by 0 bases, with 9 bases between them. CDR1 and CDR2 (germline): GTSNPN, SVGIG (reference sequence). The CDR3 DNA sequence: TGTGCCTGGAGTGAAGACAGCACTAACTATGGCTACACCTTC. This sequence encodes CAWSEDSTNYGYTF.

The gene calls are TRBV30 and TRBJ1-2, with D unresolved. This CDR3 contains 14 residues. The germline V gene encodes CDR1 GTSNPN and CDR2 SVGIG (reference sequence). With 3 bases removed from V and 2 bases from J, the gap between germline ends came to 13 bases. The CDR3 region is CAWSEWAENYGYTF. The CDR3 region has the DNA TGTGCCTGGAGCGAATGGGCTGAAAACTATGGCTACACCTTC. Looking up the rest from reference TRBV30 and TRBJ1-2 gives the full variable domain: SQTIHQWPATLVQPVGSPLSLECTVEGTSNPNLYWYRQAAGRGLQLLFYSVGIGQISSEVPQNLSASRPQDRQFILSSKKLLLSDSGFYLCAWSEWAENYGYTFGSGTRLTVV.

The chain carries TRBV6-1 and TRBJ2-5; the match to TRBD2 covers 9 bases. The CDR3 runs 14 residues. V trimming: 7 bases; J trimming: 4 bases; junction bases outside the gene matches: 7. The germline V gene has CDR1 MNHNS and CDR2 SASEGT. The CDR3 here is CASIWRGGAETQYF. CDR3 nucleotide sequence: TGTGCCAGCATCTGGCGGGGGGGCGCAGAGACCCAGTACTTC.

V and J are TRBV5-8 and TRBJ1-6, with D hard to call. Germline assignment: CDR1 SGHTS and CDR2 YDEGEE. This CDR3 contains 13 residues. The germline V and J ends were trimmed by 1 base and 8 bases, with 7 bases remaining between them. CDR3 sequence reads: CASSLSPDSPLHF. Here the CDR3 DNA reads TGTGCCAGCAGCTTGAGCCCTGATTCACCCCTCCACTTT. Filled out from reference TRBV5-8 and TRBJ1-6, the complete variable domain reads EAGVTQSPTHLIKTRGQQATLRCSPISGHTSVYWYQQALGLGLQFLLWYDEGEERNRGNFPPRFSGRQFPNYSSELNVNALELEDSALYLCASSLSPDSPLHFGNGTRLTVT.

The chain employs TRBV9 and TRBJ2-1; TRBD2 matches at 8 bases. Germline CDR1 reads SGDLS; CDR2 reads YYNGEE. V shed 4 bases, J shed 8 bases, and the junction held 8 bases outside the gene matches. The CDR3 runs 14 residues. Here the CDR3 DNA reads TGTGCCAGCAGCCCCCGCGGGGGGAGGGATGAGCAGTTCTTC. This translates into CASSPRGGRDEQFF.

CDR3 bases: TGTGCCAGCAGCCACCGGGATTCACCCCTCCACTTT. Its protein product is CASSHRDSPLHF. The V and J genes are TRBV7-9 and TRBJ1-6; no firm D call. V was shortened by 5 bases and J by 8 bases, with 7 bases between the two germline ends. Germline V gene lookup returns CDR1 SEHNR and CDR2 FQNEAQ (reference sequence). The CDR3 sequence is 12 residues long.